This T cell receptor (beta chain) is drawn from a study of blood T cell repertoires in COVID-19. Germline CDR1 reads MNHEY; CDR2 reads SVGEGT. With V trimmed by 7 bases and J by 2 bases, 4 bases remained unmatched. This CDR3 is built from 13 residues. Sequenced by immunoSEQ multiplex PCR; TCRdb stores in-frame clones only, minus some. There are about 280,000 clones in the sample; over 75% occur only once, and about an eighth lies in the top ten. The sequenced sample consisted of peripheral blood. The TCR comes from a human donor in a cohort sampled during active COVID-19. This rearrangement joins TRBV6-2 or TRBV6-3 to TRBJ1-2, with 7 bases aligning to TRBD1. The CDR3 DNA reads as TGTGCCAGCAACCCGACAGGGAACTATGGCTACACCTTC. Amino acids: CASNPTGNYGYTF.